The T cell receptor (beta chain) under discussion was sequenced for a study of blood T cell repertoires in COVID-19 (dated by TCRdb to the early 2020s). With respect to the entire study: Samples from collaborators originated in the United States, Italy and Spain and spanned both the acute and convalescent phases of COVID-19. The material from the prospective study consisted of cDNA or gDNA derived from T cells, B-cell-depleted T cells, or PBMCs. Subjects who had been exposed to COVID-19, were actively infected with it, or had recovered from it provided the deeply sampled blood TCRbeta repertoires that made up the dataset. The repertoires were released in a freely available public database intended as a resource for research on the immune response to SARS-CoV-2. The samples were drawn from the first 160 participants of the ongoing ImmuneRACE study and from 1,254 subjects provided by 6 global collaborators. A de-identified subject ID, COVID-19 status, age in years and sex were almost always included in the sample metadata. Where available, HLA class I and class II types were obtained from metadata supplied by the sample provider rather than from assay-based typing.

Overall study results and their limits: The quantity of clinical and demographic metadata differed by source and by participant and was supplied without curation.

Collaborating institutions collected whole blood in K2EDTA tubes following their own protocols. For TCRbeta analysis, collaborator samples were shipped as frozen whole blood, as isolated PBMCs, or as DNA extracted from either sample type. Concerning this clone itself: Its antigen specificity is not known. Nothing much larger sits one base from this clone, and base qualities are not available.

TCRbeta CDR3 regions were amplified from genomic DNA using the immunoSEQ Assay, a bias-controlled multiplex PCR. In the original analysis: Nucleated cell counts per sample were estimated from amplification of reference gene primers within the assay. To quantify the absolute abundance of each unique TCRbeta CDR3 rearrangement, sequence reads were collapsed and filtered. For each sample, productive Simpson clonality was calculated as the square root of Simpson's diversity index over productive rearrangements. TCRdb stores this immuneACCESS table with in-frame sequences only. Part of the clones is absent; in the studies checked, under half of the shortfall reflects unresolved V genes, and no reason is known for the rest. V and J calls and clone size are given by that table; D and trimming were obtained from the DNA. This sample lists roughly 40,000 clones; about 78% were detected once. Of the sample, 8.5% to 9% is held by the ten largest clones.

The receptor's source is a man between 65 and 85 years old with active or convalescent COVID-19. The sample comprised peripheral blood.

The CDR3 protein: CASSLRGGGYTF. The nucleotide sequence is TGTGCCAGCAGCTTACGGGGAGGGGGCTACACCTTC. Here the chain combines TRBV7-2 and TRBJ1-2, with the D gene not clear enough to name. Trimming at the junction amounts to 2 bases on V and 8 bases on J, and the germline ends lie 9 bases apart. Sequences SGHTA (CDR1) and FQGNSA (CDR2) are obtained from the germline V gene. There are 12 amino acids in the CDR3, from cysteine to phenylalanine inclusive. Only the CDR3 portion is preserved as DNA: 36 bases, with reading frame beginning at the first base.